This is a list of T cell receptor beta chains from one sample in a study of cytomegalovirus exposure and HLA in healthy donors. Method: immunoSEQ multiplex PCR; TCRdb's copy keeps in-frame clones and lacks some. The sample lists about 150,000 clones, 88% occurring once. The specimen was PBMCs. These receptors originate from a man younger than 35 in good health and CMV-seronegative. CDR3s include the opening cysteine and the closing phenylalanine or tryptophan. A D gene is named only where the DNA matches it firmly. Some rows have no size entry. The others give once, few or many, or a class for an expanded clone.

NA	TRBJ1-1	TRBV7-8	NA	TGTGCCAGCAGCCCACTTTTCACTGAAGCTTTCTTT	CASSPLFTEAFF
NA	TRBJ2-1	TRBV6-5	TRBD2	TGTGCCAGCAGTTACGCGACTAGCGGGAGTGGGGAGCAGTTCTTC	CASSYATSGSGEQFF
NA	TRBJ2-3	TRBV27	NA	TGTGCCAGCAGTCCGAAACAGGGCACAGATACGCAGTATTTT	CASSPKQGTDTQYF
NA	TRBJ2-2	TRBV19	NA	TGTGCCAGTAGTTTTCGGGAGTTATGGGTCAACGGGGAGCTGTTTTTT	CASSFRELWVNGELFF
NA	TRBJ1-5	TRBV27	NA	TGTGCCAGCAGACCCGACAGGCTCGTGAATCAGCCCCAGCATTTT	CASRPDRLVNQPQHF
NA	TRBJ1-1	TRBV5-1	TRBD1	TGCGCCAGCAGCTGGCAGGGGGCGACCACTGAAGCTTTCTTT	CASSWQGATTEAFF
NA	TRBJ1-5	TRBV7-9	TRBD1	TGTGCCAGCAGCTTACATCAGGGGGGCAATCAGCCCCAGCATTTT	CASSLHQGGNQPQHF
NA	TRBJ1-1	TRBV28	TRBD1	TGTGCCAGCAGTTCAATACCGGGACAGGGTGAAGCTTTCTTT	CASSSIPGQGEAFF
NA	TRBJ2-2	TRBV6-1	TRBD2	TGTGCCAGCGCAGGCCGCGGGGGAGCCGGGGAGCTGTTTTTT	CASAGRGGAGELFF
NA	TRBJ2-1	TRBV2	NA	TGTGCCAGCAGACCCGCGAATGAGCAGTTCTTC	CASRPANEQFF
NA	TRBJ2-1	TRBV11-1	NA	TGTGCCAGCAGTGGCCAAGGACTTGAGCAGTTCTTC	CASSGQGLEQFF
NA	TRBJ2-7	TRBV6-5	NA	TGTGCCAGCAGTCAACCGGGACTCACCTACGAGCAGTACTTC	CASSQPGLTYEQYF
few	TRBJ2-3	TRBV13	NA	TGTGCCAGCAGTTCGGACTCGTATCGGGATACGCAGTATTTT	CASSSDSYRDTQYF